Detailed here is one TCR beta chain. Antigen: not known. The sample originates from a study of cytomegalovirus exposure and HLA in healthy donors. About the research overall: An analysis done earlier identified 90 million to 120 million unique TCR beta sequences from about 179 million T cells.

Study-level points and caveats: Specificity for CMV antigens was confirmed in vitro for three of the CMV-associated chains.

Germline V gives CDR1 SGHTA, CDR2 FQGTGA. After removal of 1 base from V and 4 bases from J, the junction contained 4 bases not matched to a gene. CDR3 size: 15 residues. A multiplex PCR was run with 60 Vbeta primers and 13 Jbeta primers. The repertoire was sequenced with immunoSEQ multiplex PCR; TCRdb's copy has only in-frame clones and lacks some. The table lists 100,000 to 150,000 clones, over 60% of them singletons. Sequenced material: PBMCs. The chain couples TRBV7-3 to TRBJ2-1; 7 positions agree with TRBD2. The origin of this receptor is a man between 45 and 60 years old in good health and CMV-seronegative. The CDR3, as DNA: TGTGCCAGCAGCTTAAACGGGGGAGGGTACAATGAGCAGTTCTTC. As protein: CASSLNGGGYNEQFF.